This T cell receptor (beta chain) was retrieved from a study of human T cells and chemical hapten exposure. Study outcomes and limitations: Because they had alopecia, donors may respond immunologically unlike healthy people. Relative to controls, expanded TCRs formed significantly more large CDR3 similarity clusters.

Time point here: patch test 1, 2 weeks after DPC sensitization. The sample's treatment: therapeutic diphenylcyclopropenone sensitization with weekly scalp DPC. Germline CDR1 is SGHRS and CDR2 is YFSETQ. V was clipped by 0 bases and J by 7 bases, with 13 bases between them. This CDR3 contains 14 residues. Regarding this clonotype: Its specificity is not known.

TCRdb re-called the RACE reads with MiXCR, one entry per CDR3 protein. The sample carries 95,000 or so distinct CDR3 sequences, over 9.5% recorded once. The chain uses TRBV5-1 and TRBJ1-2; D is unclear. Sequencing was performed on whole blood, taken in connection with sensitization to the hapten diphenylcyclopropenone (DPC). The origin of this receptor is a man aged 40-55 years with alopecia areata. Some clones in this sample may be carry-over from other donors' samples. The CDR3 region has the DNA TGCGCCAGCAGCTTGGAAGGTTTAATGGGTGGCTACACCTTC. It is translated as CASSLEGLMGGYTF.